This TCR beta chain was identified during a study of CXCR3-negative and CXCR3-positive naive CD8 T cells. Broader study findings: Both naive subsets showed comparably high diversity, and memory CD8+ cells showed much lower diversity.

Notes on this clonotype: The target antigen is unknown.

The authors prepared UMI-labeled TRB cDNA libraries by 5' RACE. After re-calling the 5' RACE reads, TCRdb lists one entry per CDR3 protein, DNA absent. The sample data list tens of thousands of distinct CDR3 sequences. There are 12 residues in the CDR3. Germline-derived CDR1 and CDR2 are SQVTM and ANQGSEA. Among CD8+ T cells, naive ones were CD45RO-CCR7+CD27+CD95-. This chain uses TRBV29-1 with TRBJ1-2. The sequence was collected from a human donor in good health. Some clones in this sample may be carry-over from other donors' samples. Specimen: naive CXCR3- CD8+ T cells from blood. Stated subset: CD45RO-CCR7+CD27+CD95- naive CD8+ T cells lacking CXCR3 (TNR3-). CDR3 residues: CSVVTDNYGYTF.